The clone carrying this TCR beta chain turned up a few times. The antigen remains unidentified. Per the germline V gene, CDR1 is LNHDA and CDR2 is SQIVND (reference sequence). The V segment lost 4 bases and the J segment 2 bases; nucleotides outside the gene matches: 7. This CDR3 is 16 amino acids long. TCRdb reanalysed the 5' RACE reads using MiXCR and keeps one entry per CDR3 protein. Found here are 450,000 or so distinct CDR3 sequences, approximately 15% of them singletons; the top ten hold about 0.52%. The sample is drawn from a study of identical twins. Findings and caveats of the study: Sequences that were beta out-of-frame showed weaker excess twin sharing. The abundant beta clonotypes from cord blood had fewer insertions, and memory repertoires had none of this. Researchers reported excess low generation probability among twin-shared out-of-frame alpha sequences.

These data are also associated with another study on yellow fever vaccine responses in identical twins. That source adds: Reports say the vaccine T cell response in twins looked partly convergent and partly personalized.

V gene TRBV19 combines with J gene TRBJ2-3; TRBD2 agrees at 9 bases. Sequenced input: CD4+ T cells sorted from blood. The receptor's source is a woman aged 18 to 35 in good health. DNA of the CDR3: TGTGCCAGTAGTAGGCTAGCGGGGAGTTTCACAGATACGCAGTATTTT. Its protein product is CASSRLAGSFTDTQYF. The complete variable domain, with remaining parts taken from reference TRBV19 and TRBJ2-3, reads DGGITQSPKYLFRKEGQNVTLSCEQNLNHDAMYWYRQDPGQGLRLIYYSQIVNDFQKGDIAEGYSVSREKKESFPLTVTSAQKNPTAFYLCASSRLAGSFTDTQYFGPGTRLTVL.